Below, 15 T cell receptor beta chains from the same sample are listed, as sequenced in a study of shared clonotypes between healthy human individuals. Repertoires were generated with immunoSEQ multiplex PCR, while TCRdb's copy carries only in-frame clones and drops some. The data hold approximately 2.5 million clones, with 93% observed a single time. Material for sequencing was naive CD4+ T cells from PBMCs. Subset: CD45RA+ positively selected. All receptors derive from a man aged 18 to 29 in good health. Some clones in this sample may be carry-over from other donors' samples.

This clone was seen once. The V call is TRBV18, the J call TRBJ1-1, with TRBD1 matching over 10 bases. Germline values: CDR1 KGHSH, CDR2 LQKENI. The CDR3 length is 14 residues. The V and J ends lost 10 bases and 11 bases, in that order; junction bases with no gene match: 16. The CDR3 region has the DNA TGTGCCACCCGACTGACCGGGACAGGGGATGCGGCTTTCTTT. This gives the protein CATRLTGTGDAAFF.

The chain is built from TRBV9 and TRBJ2-7; perhaps TRBD1 as D (6 bases). This CDR3 is built from 16 residues. In germline, CDR1 is SGDLS, CDR2 YYNGEE. The ends were cut back, 0 bases at V and 6 bases at J, with 19 bases in the middle. CDR3 DNA: TGTGCCAGCAGCGTAGGGGGGCAGGGAAAGATCTCCGAGCAGTACTTC. Encoded protein: CASSVGGQGKISEQYF.

The chain recombines TRBV7-6 with TRBJ2-5; 12 nucleotides line up with TRBD2. Germline trimming cut 4 bases from V and 3 bases from J; bases unmatched to any gene: 6. Germline CDR1 SGHVS, CDR2 FNYEAQ. The CDR3 contains 16 residues. The CDR3 DNA is TGTGCCAGCAGCTCCTCTAGCGGGAGGGGCGAAGAGACCCAGTACTTC. Its protein product is CASSSSSGRGEETQYF. Looking up the rest from reference TRBV7-6 and TRBJ2-5 gives the full variable domain: GAGVSQSPRYKVTKRGQDVALRCDPISGHVSLYWYRQALGQGPEFLTYFNYEAQQDKSGLPNDRFSAERPEGSISTLTIQRTEQRDSAMYRCASSSSSGRGEETQYFGPGTRLLVL.

This clone appeared a single time. At the DNA level, this CDR3 is encoded by other sequences in the same sample as well. The genes are TRBV11-2 and TRBJ1-1; possibly TRBD1 for D (6 bases). Looked up from germline, CDR1 is SGHAT and CDR2 is FQNNGV. This CDR3 region has 14 residues. V lost 1 base to trimming and J lost 4 bases, with 10 bases between them. The CDR3 DNA reads TGTGCCAGCAGCTTAGTCAGGGGCGGCACTGAAGCTTTCTTT. Amino acid sequence: CASSLVRGGTEAFF.

This clone has a single count. The gene calls are TRBV4-2 and TRBJ2-2; the D is unclear. Germline CDR1 reads LGHNA; CDR2 reads YNFKEQ. The CDR3 sequence is 15 residues long. V was cut by 3 bases and J by 3 bases, with 11 bases left in between. CDR3 sequence: CASSHVRRDTGELFF. The CDR3 DNA reads TGTGCCAGCAGCCACGTCCGCCGGGACACCGGGGAGCTGTTTTTT.

The chain has TRBV28 and TRBJ2-2; D gene ambiguous. Per the germline V gene, CDR1 is MDHEN and CDR2 is SYDVKM. CDR3 length: 13 amino acids. Trimming took 6 bases from V and 4 from J, leaving 9 bases between them. Here the CDR3 reads CASRARGTGELFF. The CDR3 DNA follows: TGTGCCAGCAGGGCACGCGGCACCGGGGAGCTGTTTTTT.

The CDR3 here is CASGSTSGGNNEQFF. The CDR3 DNA follows: TGTGCCAGCGGATCGACTAGCGGGGGAAACAATGAGCAGTTCTTC. The chain has TRBV28 and TRBJ2-1, with 12 nucleotides matching TRBD2. Germline V gene data show CDR1 as MDHEN and CDR2 as SYDVKM. V shed 8 bases, J shed 5 bases, and the junction held 7 bases outside the gene matches. CDR3 length equals 15 residues.

This chain connects TRBV29-1 to TRBJ2-5; TRBD1 matches at 7 bases. Germline lookup yields CDR1 SQVTM and CDR2 ANQGSEA. CDR3 size: 13 residues. V lost 4 bases to trimming and J lost 1 base; unmatched junction nucleotides: 3. CDR3 protein: CSVGPGGQETQYF. The CDR3 DNA reads TGCAGCGTTGGGCCAGGGGGCCAAGAGACCCAGTACTTC. The variable domain in full, with the rest retrieved from reference TRBV29-1 and TRBJ2-5, is SAVISQKPSRDICQRGTSLTIQCQVDSQVTMMFWYRQQPGQSLTLIATANQGSEATYESGFVIDKFPISRPNLTFSTLTVSNMSPEDSSIYLCSVGPGGQETQYFGPGTRLLVL.

The rearrangement uses TRBV7-2 and TRBJ2-5; no definite D call. V lost 2 bases and J 2 bases, leaving 12 bases between the germline ends. CDR1 SGHTA and CDR2 FQGNSA come from the germline V gene. The CDR3 is 15 residues long. Written as DNA, the CDR3 is TGTGCCAGCAGCTTAAACGTGGCACCTCAAGAGACCCAGTACTTC. Amino acids: CASSLNVAPQETQYF.

The chain recombines TRBV7-9 with TRBJ2-7; D ambiguous. Trimming pared 2 bases from V and 1 base from J, leaving 12 bases between. The length of the CDR3 is 15 residues. The V gene's germline CDR1 is SEHNR and CDR2 FQNEAQ (reference sequence). CDR3 residues: CASSLNHDLSYEQYF. The CDR3 coding sequence is TGTGCCAGCAGCTTAAACCATGACCTATCCTACGAGCAGTACTTC.

As regards this clone: This specimen includes other DNA sequences encoding the same CDR3. The chain links TRBV2 to TRBJ2-7, with D perhaps TRBD1 (5 bases). Germline assignment: CDR1 SNHLY and CDR2 FYNNEI. The CDR3 is 12 residues long. V was cut by 8 bases and J by 6 bases, with 14 bases left in between. CDR3 bases: TGTGCCAGCCGTCAGGGCCCGGCCGAGCAGTACTTC. As protein: CASRQGPAEQYF.

The chain combines TRBV5-4 with TRBJ2-7; D uncertain. Deletions cut 3 bases from V and 6 bases from J, with 10 bases between. CDR3 length: 12 residues. Germline CDR1 SGHNT, CDR2 YYREEE (reference sequence). The CDR3 region is CASSSIAGEQYF. CDR3 in DNA: TGTGCCAGCAGCTCCATAGCAGGCGAGCAGTACTTC.

This clone was detected once. V and J are TRBV6-5 and TRBJ2-7; a weak D match, TRBD1 (6 bases). Per germline, CDR1 MNHEY and CDR2 SVGAGI. Trimming took 2 bases from V and 1 from J, leaving 9 bases between them. CDR3 length: 14 amino acids. In nucleotides, the CDR3 is TGTGCCAGCAGTTACGACAGGTGGTCCTACGAGCAGTACTTC. This sequence encodes CASSYDRWSYEQYF.

J is TRBJ2-6 and V is TRBV28; the D gene is possibly TRBD1 (6 bases). With 10 bases removed from V and 1 base from J, the gap between germline ends came to 11 bases. CDR3 length: 14 amino acids. Germline V gene sequence: CDR1 MDHEN, CDR2 SYDVKM. CDR3 DNA sequence: TGTGCCACTTCCAGGGGTTCTGGGGCCAACGTCCTGACTTTC. It yields the protein CATSRGSGANVLTF.

CDR3 sequence: CATSGKQGAGYNEQFF. The DNA for the CDR3 is TGTGCCACCAGCGGAAAACAGGGGGCCGGCTACAATGAGCAGTTCTTC. The chain links TRBV15 to TRBJ2-1; 9 bases line up with TRBD1. Germline lookup yields CDR1 LNHNV and CDR2 YYDKDF (reference sequence). Germline trimming cut 5 bases from V and 3 bases from J; bases unmatched to any gene: 8. The CDR3 sequence is 16 residues long.